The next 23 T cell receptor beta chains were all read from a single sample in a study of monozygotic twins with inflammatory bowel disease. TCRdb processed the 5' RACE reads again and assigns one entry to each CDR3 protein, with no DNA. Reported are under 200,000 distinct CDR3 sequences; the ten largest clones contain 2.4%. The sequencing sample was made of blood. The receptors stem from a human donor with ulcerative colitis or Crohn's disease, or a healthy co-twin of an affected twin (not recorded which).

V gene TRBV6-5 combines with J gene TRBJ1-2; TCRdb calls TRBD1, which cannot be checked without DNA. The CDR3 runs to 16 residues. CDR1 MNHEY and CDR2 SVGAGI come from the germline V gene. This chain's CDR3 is CASSYSGTGWDYGYTF.

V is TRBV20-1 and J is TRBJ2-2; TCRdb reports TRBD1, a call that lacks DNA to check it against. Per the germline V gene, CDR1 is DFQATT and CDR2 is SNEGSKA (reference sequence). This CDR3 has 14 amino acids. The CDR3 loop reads CSAPGQLNTGELFF.

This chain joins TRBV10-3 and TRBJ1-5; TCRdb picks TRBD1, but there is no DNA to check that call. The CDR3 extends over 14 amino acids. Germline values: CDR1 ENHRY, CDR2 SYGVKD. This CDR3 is CAISDTGSNQPQHF.

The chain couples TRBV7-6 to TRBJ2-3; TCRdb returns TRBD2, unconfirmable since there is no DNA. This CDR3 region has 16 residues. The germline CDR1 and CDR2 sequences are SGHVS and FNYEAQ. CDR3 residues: CASSFMTSGGSDTQYF.

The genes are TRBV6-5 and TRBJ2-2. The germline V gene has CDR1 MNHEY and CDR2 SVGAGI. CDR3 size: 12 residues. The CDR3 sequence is CASSYWAGELFF.

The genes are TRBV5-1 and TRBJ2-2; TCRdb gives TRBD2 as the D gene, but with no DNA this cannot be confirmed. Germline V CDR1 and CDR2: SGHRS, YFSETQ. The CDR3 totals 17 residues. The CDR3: CASSLGLADRSVGELFF.

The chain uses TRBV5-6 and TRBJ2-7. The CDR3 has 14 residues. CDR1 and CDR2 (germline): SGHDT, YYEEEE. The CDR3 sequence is CASSVGVGNYEQYF.

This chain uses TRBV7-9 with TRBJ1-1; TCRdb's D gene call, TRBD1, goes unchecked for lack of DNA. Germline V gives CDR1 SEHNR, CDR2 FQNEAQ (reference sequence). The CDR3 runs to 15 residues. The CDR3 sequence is CASSPRGRENTEAFF.

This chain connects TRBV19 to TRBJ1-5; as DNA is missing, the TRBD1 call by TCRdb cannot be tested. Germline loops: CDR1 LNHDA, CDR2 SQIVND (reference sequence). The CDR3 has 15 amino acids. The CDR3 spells CASSVGRGPNQPQHF.

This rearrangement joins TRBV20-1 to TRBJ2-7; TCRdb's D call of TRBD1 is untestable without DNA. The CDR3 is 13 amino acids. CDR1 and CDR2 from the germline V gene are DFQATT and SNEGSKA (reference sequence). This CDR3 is CSAQGATPYEQYF.

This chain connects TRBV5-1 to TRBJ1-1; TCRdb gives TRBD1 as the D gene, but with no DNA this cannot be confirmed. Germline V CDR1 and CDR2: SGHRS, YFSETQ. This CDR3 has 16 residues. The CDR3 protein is CASSLVGGRGGTEAFF.

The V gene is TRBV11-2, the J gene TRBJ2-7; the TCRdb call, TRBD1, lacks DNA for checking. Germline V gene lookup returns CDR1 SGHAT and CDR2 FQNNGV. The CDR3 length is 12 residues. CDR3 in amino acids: CASSSRPGRGYF.

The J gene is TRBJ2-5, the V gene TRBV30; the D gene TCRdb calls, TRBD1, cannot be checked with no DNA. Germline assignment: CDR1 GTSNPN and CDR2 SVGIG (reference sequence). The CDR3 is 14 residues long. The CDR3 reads CAWTGQANQGAQYF.

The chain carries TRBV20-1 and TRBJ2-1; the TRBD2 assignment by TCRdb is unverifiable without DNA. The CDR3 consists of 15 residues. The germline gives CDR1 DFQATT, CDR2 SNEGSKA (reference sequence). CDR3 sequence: CSAQIAGSPEDEQFF.

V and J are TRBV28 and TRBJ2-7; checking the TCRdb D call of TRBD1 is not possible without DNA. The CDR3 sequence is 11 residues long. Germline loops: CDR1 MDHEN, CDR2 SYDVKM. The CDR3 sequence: CASSSRDGQYF.

The chain's CDR3 is CASSLASGNTEAFF. The J gene is TRBJ1-1, the V gene TRBV5-1. Germline CDR1 and CDR2: SGHRS and YFSETQ. The CDR3 extends over 14 amino acids.

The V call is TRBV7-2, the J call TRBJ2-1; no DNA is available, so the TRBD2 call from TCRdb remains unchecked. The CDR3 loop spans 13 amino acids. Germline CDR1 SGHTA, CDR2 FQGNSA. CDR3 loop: CASSLEGDTEQFF.

CDR3 loop: CASSRLAGGRWSYNEQFF. The chain employs TRBV12-3 or TRBV12-4 and TRBJ2-1; the TCRdb call, TRBD2, lacks DNA for checking. CDR3 length: 18 residues.

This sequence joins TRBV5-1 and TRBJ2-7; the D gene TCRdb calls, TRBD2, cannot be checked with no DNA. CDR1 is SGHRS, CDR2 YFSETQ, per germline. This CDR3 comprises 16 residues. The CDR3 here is CASSLTGTSGRYEQYF.

CDR3 region: CASSTVMDQPQHF. V and J are TRBV12-3 or TRBV12-4 and TRBJ1-5. The CDR3 spans 13 residues.

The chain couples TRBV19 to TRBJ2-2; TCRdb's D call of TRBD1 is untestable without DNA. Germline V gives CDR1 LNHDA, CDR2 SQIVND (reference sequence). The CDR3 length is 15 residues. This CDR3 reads CASSPRGAGTGELFF.

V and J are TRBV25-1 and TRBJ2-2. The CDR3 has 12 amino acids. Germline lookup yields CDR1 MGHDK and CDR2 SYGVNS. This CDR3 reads CASSGDTGELFF.

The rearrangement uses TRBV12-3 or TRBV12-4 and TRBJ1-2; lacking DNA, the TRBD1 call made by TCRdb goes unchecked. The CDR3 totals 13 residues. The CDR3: CASSLDREDGYTF.